This section outlines one T cell receptor beta chain sequence together with its context. Its specificity is not known. Measured with immunoSEQ multiplex PCR; TCRdb has only the in-frame clones, and not every one. Counted here are almost 400,000 clones, approximately 91% occurring once; the ten biggest clones make up 1.9%. These data belong to a study of Ad26.COV2.S vaccination and SARS-CoV-2 variants. Across the study: Into the muscle, Ad26.COV2.S was dosed once or twice, 56 days apart.

The treatment: some 20 received Ad26.COV2.S at low or high dose, single or two shots; 5 received placebo; per-sample allocation not given. Sampling happened 63 days after the first vaccine or placebo injection. Cohort 1b enrolled adults aged 18-55 years in Boston. V shed 2 bases and J 2 bases; nucleotides not matched to a gene: 5. Per germline, CDR1 WSHSY and CDR2 SAAADI. The CDR3 runs to 16 residues. Findings and caveats of the study: Whether participants received vaccine or placebo, their non-spike TCR breadth was similar.

The receptor's source is a person aged 18 to 59 who received the Ad26.COV2.S COVID-19 vaccine or a placebo. The sequenced sample was peripheral blood, obtained in a trial of Ad26.COV2.S vaccine versus placebo. The chain has TRBV10-2 and TRBJ2-1, with 8 bases that match TRBD2. This chain's CDR3 is CASSEVSGRTYNEQFF. In nucleotides, the CDR3 is TGCGCCAGCAGTGAGGTGAGCGGGAGAACCTACAATGAGCAGTTCTTC.